Listed below are T cell receptor beta chains from one sample, sequenced in a study of T cell repertoires in aging, cancer and after chemotherapy. TCRdb independently ran MiXCR on the multiplex PCR reads; one entry per CDR3 protein. The profile shows roughly 720 distinct CDR3 sequences, roughly 19% of them singletons. Input material: blood. Receptors originate from a human donor with a blood cancer. The CDR3 runs from the conserved cysteine through the conserved F or W. The D gene is left open where the match is weak. Size is stated for part of the rows, as once, few or many counts, or as a class when the clone is expanded.

D: NA; J: TRBJ2-5; size: large; V: TRBV12-3/TRBV12-4; DNA: TGTGCCAGCAGTTTCTCTGGCCACTTGAGGGAAGAGACCCAGTACTTC; CDR3: CASSFSGHLREETQYF
D: NA; J: TRBJ2-5; size: medium-sized; V: TRBV5-4; DNA: TGTGCCAGCAGCTCGGACTGGAGAGAGACCCAGTACTTC; CDR3: CASSSDWRETQYF
D: NA; J: TRBJ2-1; size: medium-sized; V: TRBV20-1; DNA: TGCAGTGCGTCCTACAATGAGCAGTTCTTC; CDR3: CSASYNEQFF
D: TRBD2; J: TRBJ2-1; size: large; V: TRBV5-6; DNA: TGTGCCAGCAGCCCGGACTGGCGGGAGGGATATGAGCAGTTCTTC; CDR3: CASSPDWREGYEQFF
D: NA; J: TRBJ2-7; size: NA; V: TRBV5-1; DNA: TGCGCCAGCAGTTCGGACTCCACCGCCTACGAGCAGTACTTC; CDR3: CASSSDSTAYEQYF
D: NA; J: TRBJ1-5; size: large; V: TRBV27; DNA: TGTGCCAGCAGTTTGTGGGGGCATGGCAATCAGCCCCAGCATTTT; CDR3: CASSLWGHGNQPQHF
D: TRBD2; J: TRBJ2-3; size: large; V: TRBV6-1; DNA: TGTGCCAGCAGGGGGTGGGAGGGCCGTACAGATACGCAGTATTTT; CDR3: CASRGWEGRTDTQYF
D: TRBD2; J: TRBJ2-2; size: medium-sized; V: TRBV7-6; DNA: TGTGCCAGCAGCTCAACCTTAGCGGGAGGGCCCCCCGGGGAGCTGTTTTTT; CDR3: CASSSTLAGGPPGELFF
D: NA; J: TRBJ2-7; size: large; V: TRBV19; DNA: TGTGCCAGTAGCCCACAGGGACCCTACGAGCAGTACTTC; CDR3: CASSPQGPYEQYF
D: TRBD1; J: TRBJ2-7; size: NA; V: TRBV29-1; DNA: TGCAGCGTTGAAGGGGGGACAGGGGTCCTCTACGAGCAGTACTTC; CDR3: CSVEGGTGVLYEQYF
D: NA; J: TRBJ2-3; size: medium-sized; V: TRBV4-3; DNA: TGCGCCAGCAGCCAGGGGGAGGGCACAGATACGCAGTATTTT; CDR3: CASSQGEGTDTQYF
D: TRBD2; J: TRBJ2-7; size: medium-sized; V: TRBV5-5; DNA: TGTGCCAGCAGCTCTAGCGGCGTCTCCTACGAGCAGTACTTC; CDR3: CASSSSGVSYEQYF
D: TRBD1; J: TRBJ1-4; size: NA; V: TRBV28; DNA: TGTGCCAATCAGGACAGGGATAGCGAAAAACTGTTTTTT; CDR3: CANQDRDSEKLFF
D: NA; J: TRBJ2-5; size: medium-sized; V: TRBV28; DNA: TGTGCCAGCAGTTTGAGGGGAGAGACCCAGTACTTC; CDR3: CASSLRGETQYF
D: NA; J: TRBJ2-1; size: large; V: TRBV5-6; DNA: TGTGCCAGCAGCCTCCTCCGACAGGCAAAGAATGAGCAGTTCTTC; CDR3: CASSLLRQAKNEQFF
D: NA; J: TRBJ2-7; size: large; V: TRBV19; DNA: TGTGCCAGTAAACAGGAGAATAACTACGAGCAGTACTTC; CDR3: CASKQENNYEQYF
D: NA; J: TRBJ2-7; size: NA; V: TRBV5-1; DNA: TGCGCCAGCAGTACGGACTCCACCGCCTACGAGCAGTACTTC; CDR3: CASSTDSTAYEQYF
D: TRBD1; J: TRBJ2-1; size: medium-sized; V: TRBV6-1; DNA: TGTGCCAGCAGAAGCCCAGGGGGTTCCTACAATGAGCAGTTCTTC; CDR3: CASRSPGGSYNEQFF
D: NA; J: TRBJ2-2; size: large; V: TRBV13; DNA: TGTGCCAGCAGCTGGCGGGGATCCGGGTCCGGGGAGCTGTTTTTT; CDR3: CASSWRGSGSGELFF
D: NA; J: TRBJ1-2; size: medium-sized; V: TRBV20-1; DNA: TGCAGTGCTAAAAGGGGCTACACCTTC; CDR3: CSAKRGYTF
D: NA; J: TRBJ2-1; size: medium-sized; V: TRBV24-1; DNA: TGTGCCACCAGTGATTTGCAAGAGGAAGATGAGCAGTTCTTC; CDR3: CATSDLQEEDEQFF
D: NA; J: TRBJ2-3; size: medium-sized; V: TRBV12-3/TRBV12-4; DNA: TGTGCCAGCAGTTTAGAAATCCCAGATACGCAGTATTTT; CDR3: CASSLEIPDTQYF
D: TRBD2; J: TRBJ2-2; size: NA; V: TRBV7-2; DNA: TGTGCCAGCAGCCGGGGGCGGGGGGCCCCCGGGGAGCTGTTTTTT; CDR3: CASSRGRGAPGELFF
D: NA; J: TRBJ1-5; size: medium-sized; V: TRBV27; DNA: TGTGCCAGCAGTTTCACCCCGTATAGCAATCAGCCCCAGCATTTT; CDR3: CASSFTPYSNQPQHF
D: NA; J: TRBJ1-2; size: large; V: TRBV15; DNA: TGTGCCACCAGCAGAGACGGCGGCCTGGAGGGCTACACCTTC; CDR3: CATSRDGGLEGYTF
D: TRBD1; J: TRBJ2-7; size: medium-sized; V: TRBV5-6; DNA: TGTGCCAGCAGCCCCGGGACAGGGCTGGACGAGCAGTACTTC; CDR3: CASSPGTGLDEQYF
D: NA; J: TRBJ2-7; size: NA; V: TRBV21-1; DNA: TGTGCCAGCAGCAAAGTGTATCGTGGGACTCCGAAGCCCAATTTTGACTACGAGCAGTACTTC; CDR3: CASSKVYRGTPKPNFDYEQYF
D: TRBD2; J: TRBJ2-7; size: medium-sized; V: TRBV4-2; DNA: TGTGCCAGCAGCCCCACCATAGGGACTAGCGGATACGAGCAGTACTTC; CDR3: CASSPTIGTSGYEQYF
D: TRBD1; J: TRBJ2-5; size: medium-sized; V: TRBV4-3; DNA: TGCGCCAGCAGCCAAGATAGGACAGGGCAGACCCAGTACTTC; CDR3: CASSQDRTGQTQYF
D: TRBD2; J: TRBJ2-1; size: large; V: TRBV6-2/TRBV6-3; DNA: TGTGCCAGCAGTTACGAACCGGGACTAGCGAGCCACAATGAGCAGTTCTTC; CDR3: CASSYEPGLASHNEQFF
D: NA; J: TRBJ1-5; size: few; V: TRBV20-1; DNA: TGCAGTGCCTACGGGGGCGGGCAGCCCCAGCATTTT; CDR3: CSAYGGGQPQHF
D: TRBD1; J: TRBJ2-7; size: NA; V: TRBV18; DNA: TGTGCCAGCTCGGCCGGGACAGGGGGCTCCTACGAGCAGTACTTC; CDR3: CASSAGTGGSYEQYF
D: TRBD2; J: TRBJ2-3; size: medium-sized; V: TRBV7-9; DNA: TGTGCCAGCAGCTTATTCCCTAGCGGGAGCCGAGATACGCAGTATTTT; CDR3: CASSLFPSGSRDTQYF
D: TRBD2; J: TRBJ2-4; size: NA; V: TRBV20-1; DNA: TGCAGTGCTAGGGGGGGGGGAGAGGCCAAAAACATTCAGTACTTC; CDR3: CSARGGGEAKNIQYF
D: NA; J: TRBJ2-7; size: NA; V: TRBV7-2; DNA: TGTGCCAGCAGCCCTCGATCGGGGGCTGGTGAGCAGTACTTC; CDR3: CASSPRSGAGEQYF
D: NA; J: TRBJ2-5; size: NA; V: TRBV7-7; DNA: TGTGCTAGCGGTCCAGGAGGGGCGACCCAGTACTTC; CDR3: CASGPGGATQYF
D: NA; J: TRBJ1-1; size: NA; V: TRBV28; DNA: TGTGCCAGCAGCAATTCGGGGCGCACTACGAACACTGAAGCTTTCTTT; CDR3: CASSNSGRTTNTEAFF